This T cell receptor beta chain was observed in a study of blood T cell repertoires in COVID-19. Overall study: Collection of acute and convalescent COVID-19 samples took place in the United States, Italy and Spain.

In germline, CDR1 is LNHDA, CDR2 SQIVND (reference sequence). J lost 4 bases, V lost 2 bases, and 5 bases had no gene match. This CDR3 is built from 16 residues. Assay: immunoSEQ multiplex PCR; the TCRdb copy retains only in-frame clones and omits some. The table includes 95,000 to 150,000 clones, roughly 88% detected once. The chain carries TRBV19 and TRBJ1-5, with 10 positions matching TRBD1. The receptor was isolated from a man aged 35-49 years with acute or convalescent COVID-19. The sample consisted of peripheral blood. CDR3 amino acids: CASSIRDRGQNQPQHF. CDR3 bases: TGTGCCAGTAGTATAAGGGACAGGGGACAAAATCAGCCCCAGCATTTT.